Detailed here is one T cell receptor (beta chain). The method was immunoSEQ multiplex PCR; TCRdb's version includes in-frame clones alone and lacks a portion of them. The top ten clones hold 0.2% to 0.3% of a sample with roughly 700,000 clones, around 89% of them seen once. The data originate from a study of blood T cell repertoires in COVID-19. Sequencing was carried out using peripheral blood. The TCR comes from a woman aged 18 to 35 with acute or convalescent COVID-19.

The CDR3 DNA sequence: TGTGCCACCAGTGATACGGCAGGGAGGGGATATGGCTACACCTTC. It codes for CATSDTAGRGYGYTF. This chain connects TRBV24-1 to TRBJ1-2, with a possible D match to TRBD1 (5 bases). Trimming cost V 3 bases and J 5 bases, with 15 bases left between them. There are 15 residues in the CDR3. Looked up from germline, CDR1 is KGHDR and CDR2 is SFDVKD.